Listed here are 30 T cell receptor beta chains from one sample, sequenced in a study of cytomegalovirus exposure and HLA in healthy donors. It was with 60 Vbeta and 13 Jbeta primers that the PCR ran. The method was immunoSEQ multiplex PCR; TCRdb's version includes in-frame clones alone and lacks a portion of them. The sample has some 110,000 clones; 60% to 85% are singletons. Sequenced material: PBMCs. The receptors stem from a male donor in good health and CMV-seronegative.

The chain employs TRBV5-4 and TRBJ1-1; D remains ambiguous. This CDR3 spans 14 amino acids. V shed 1 base and J shed 0 bases, with 7 bases lying between them. Germline CDR1 and CDR2: SGHNT and YYREEE (reference sequence). The CDR3 DNA reads TGTGCCAGCAGCTTGCGCCAGGTGAACACTGAAGCTTTCTTT. It encodes CASSLRQVNTEAFF.

A note on this clone: One end of the junction does not line up with germline, which may come from a read error. This rearrangement joins TRBV11-2 to TRBJ1-1; a weak D match, TRBD1 (6 bases). The CDR3 is 13 residues long. Per the germline V gene, CDR1 is SGHAT and CDR2 is FQNNGV. This CDR3 reads CASSLGGGPSQLF. The CDR3 coding sequence is TGTGCCAGCAGCTTGGGAGGGGGACCCTCGCAACTCTTT.

This sequence joins TRBV5-4 and TRBJ2-5, with D possibly TRBD2 on 6 matching bases. The V gene's germline CDR1 is SGHNT and CDR2 YYREEE (reference sequence). The V and J ends lost 0 bases and 4 bases respectively, with 13 bases between them. The CDR3 sequence is 15 residues long. In DNA, the CDR3 is TGTGCCAGCAGCTTGGCGGGCCAGGGAGGAGAGACCCAGTACTTC. Protein sequence: CASSLAGQGGETQYF.

The rearrangement links TRBV11-2 to TRBJ2-7; D unresolved. This CDR3 is 14 amino acids long. With 2 bases removed from V and 0 bases from J, the gap between germline ends came to 8 bases. Per the germline V gene, CDR1 is SGHAT and CDR2 is FQNNGV. DNA for the CDR3: TGTGCCAGCAGCTTAATGAGCCTCTCCTACGAGCAGTACTTC. Its protein product is CASSLMSLSYEQYF.

The V call is TRBV4-2, the J call TRBJ1-4; 7 bases are a match to TRBD1. The CDR3 loop spans 17 amino acids. The germline V gene encodes CDR1 LGHNA and CDR2 YNFKEQ. With V trimmed by 1 base and J by 4 bases, 9 bases remained unmatched. The CDR3 spells CASSQGPVQGNNEKLFF. CDR3 in DNA: TGTGCCAGCAGCCAAGGCCCAGTACAGGGGAATAATGAAAAACTGTTTTTT.

The chain employs TRBV27 and TRBJ2-5; 7 bases match TRBD1. The germline gives CDR1 MNHEY, CDR2 SMNVEV (reference sequence). This CDR3 region has 16 residues. The J segment lost 0 bases and the V segment lost 4 bases, leaving 8 bases of the junction unmatched. CDR3 nucleotides: TGTGCCAGCAGTTATAAGACAGGGCGAGACCAAGAGACCCAGTACTTC. Amino acids: CASSYKTGRDQETQYF.

This rearrangement joins TRBV27 to TRBJ2-6; D is possibly TRBD1 (7 bases). Trimming removed 3 bases at V and 0 bases at J, with 21 bases between. Germline V lookup: CDR1 MNHEY, CDR2 SMNVEV (reference sequence). The length of the CDR3 is 20 residues. CDR3 protein: CASSLRGTGQTISGANVLTF. CDR3 coding DNA: TGTGCCAGCAGTTTGCGGGGTACGGGACAGACAATCTCTGGGGCCAACGTCCTGACTTTC. Drawing the rest from reference TRBV27 and TRBJ2-6, the complete variable domain is EAQVTQNPRYLITVTGKKLTVTCSQNMNHEYMSWYRQDPGLGLRQIYYSMNVEVTDKGDVPEGYKVSRKEKRNFPLILESPSPNQTSLYFCASSLRGTGQTISGANVLTFGAGSRLTVL.

The V gene is TRBV9, the J gene TRBJ1-4, with D perhaps TRBD1 (5 bases). Germline loops: CDR1 SGDLS, CDR2 YYNGEE. V was trimmed by 2 bases and J by 5 bases, leaving 10 bases between them. This CDR3 contains 14 residues. CDR3 nucleotides: TGTGCCAGCAGCGTGGGGGGAGGGAATGAAAAACTGTTTTTT. Amino acids: CASSVGGGNEKLFF.

The V and J genes are TRBV20-1 and TRBJ2-7; D is unresolved. V was shortened by 7 bases and J by 5 bases, with 6 bases between the two germline ends. CDR3 length: 9 amino acids. Germline lookup yields CDR1 DFQATT and CDR2 SNEGSKA (reference sequence). The CDR3 reads CSVGHEQYF. In nucleotides, the CDR3 is TGCAGTGTTGGGCACGAGCAGTACTTC.

V is TRBV5-1 and J is TRBJ2-3, with 7 bases lining up with TRBD1. The germline CDR1 and CDR2 sequences are SGHRS and YFSETQ. The CDR3 is made up of 14 amino acids. J was trimmed by 2 bases and V by 2 bases; bases with no gene match: 2. The CDR3 DNA reads TGCGCCAGCAGCTTAACAGGGGACACAGATACGCAGTATTTT. It translates to CASSLTGDTDTQYF.

The sample holds many counts of this clone. The chain links TRBV2 to TRBJ2-2, with 12 bases identical to TRBD2. CDR1 is SNHLY and CDR2 is FYNNEI in the germline V gene. The J segment lost 6 bases and the V segment lost 4 bases, leaving 3 bases of the junction unmatched. The CDR3 sequence is 15 residues long. The CDR3 reads CASSGLAGVSGELFF. The CDR3 region has the DNA TGTGCCAGCAGTGGACTAGCGGGAGTGTCCGGGGAGCTGTTTTTT. The full variable domain, completed using reference TRBV2 and TRBJ2-2, is EPEVTQTPSHQVTQMGQEVILRCVPISNHLYFYWYRQILGQKVEFLVSFYNNEISEKSEIFDDQFSVERPDGSNFTLKIRSTKLEDSAMYFCASSGLAGVSGELFFGEGSRLTVL.

The V gene is TRBV27, the J gene TRBJ2-3; D unresolved. Per germline, CDR1 MNHEY and CDR2 SMNVEV (reference sequence). Trimming took off 10 bases at V and 3 bases at J, with 11 bases between the two ends. CDR3 length: 12 residues. CDR3 DNA sequence: TGTGCCACCATGAGGAGTACAGATACGCAGTATTTT. This gives the protein CATMRSTDTQYF.

The rearrangement uses TRBV10-2 and TRBJ2-2; no clear D gene. The CDR3 has 11 residues. V was clipped by 7 bases and J by 7 bases, with 7 bases between them. The germline V gene encodes CDR1 WSHSY and CDR2 SAAADI. The CDR3 DNA reads TGCGCCAGCACCCCGAGCGGGGAGCTGTTTTTT. It translates to CASTPSGELFF.

The rearrangement links TRBV6-6 to TRBJ1-5, with D perhaps TRBD1 (6 bases). The CDR3 spans 14 residues. The germline V and J ends were trimmed by 8 bases and 2 bases, with 13 bases remaining between them. Germline V gives CDR1 MNHNY, CDR2 SVGAGI (reference sequence). The CDR3 sequence is CASGGGGGNQPQHF. In nucleotides, the CDR3 is TGTGCCAGCGGAGGGGGAGGGGGCAATCAGCCCCAGCATTTT.

This rearrangement joins TRBV7-9 to TRBJ2-7, with a tentative D call TRBD1 (7 bases). CDR1 and CDR2 from the germline V gene are SEHNR and FQNEAQ (reference sequence). The V gene lost 1 base and the J gene lost 12 bases, with 13 bases spanning the gap. The CDR3 covers 12 residues. The CDR3 protein is CASSLEDREVYF. For the CDR3, the DNA is TGTGCCAGCAGCTTAGAAGACAGGGAGGTGTACTTC.

V usage is TRBV5-4 and J usage is TRBJ2-7, with D possibly being TRBD2 (6 bases). The CDR3 contains 15 residues. CDR1 SGHNT and CDR2 YYREEE come from the germline V gene (reference sequence). V gave up 4 bases and J gave up 9 bases, with 23 bases separating them. The CDR3 coding sequence is TGTGCCAGCAGCCTATGGCGGGACCCACGGGGCGGGCAGTACTTC. Its translation is CASSLWRDPRGGQYF.

V usage is TRBV28 and J usage is TRBJ2-3; a possible D gene is TRBD2 (6 bases). Trimming took off 7 bases at V and 5 bases at J, with 13 bases between the two ends. In germline, CDR1 is MDHEN, CDR2 SYDVKM. The length of the CDR3 is 13 residues. CDR3 bases: TGTGCCAGCACACGAGGAGGGGTAGATACGCAGTATTTT. Translating it yields CASTRGGVDTQYF.

The chain couples TRBV2 to TRBJ1-1; D not resolved. The germline V gene encodes CDR1 SNHLY and CDR2 FYNNEI. The CDR3 sequence is 14 residues long. Trimming cost V 8 bases and J 4 bases, with 17 bases left between them. The CDR3 DNA follows: TGTGCCAGCCGTGGCGGCGGGCAAGGCACTGAAGCTTTCTTT. Residues: CASRGGGQGTEAFF.

The chain combines TRBV5-1 with TRBJ2-7; 13 nucleotides line up with TRBD2. The CDR3 is 18 amino acids. Germline CDR1 reads SGHRS; CDR2 reads YFSETQ. Losses at the gene ends were 4 bases for V and 0 bases for J; bases not matched to a gene: 10. The CDR3 DNA sequence: TGCGCCAGCAGCGGACTAGCGGGAGAAACGAGGAGCTCCTACGAGCAGTACTTC. It translates to CASSGLAGETRSSYEQYF.

J is TRBJ1-1 and V is TRBV18; 7 bases fit TRBD1. V was clipped by 3 bases and J by 0 bases; unmatched bases: 7. This CDR3 comprises 16 residues. The V gene's germline CDR1 is KGHSH and CDR2 LQKENI. As DNA, the CDR3 is TGTGCCAGCTCACCTGGGACAGACCTTATGAACACTGAAGCTTTCTTT. Its protein product is CASSPGTDLMNTEAFF.

This chain connects TRBV28 to TRBJ1-2, with no clear D. The germline gives CDR1 MDHEN, CDR2 SYDVKM. The CDR3 extends over 13 amino acids. The V end was cut by 7 bases, the J end by 3 bases, with 12 bases between. CDR3 nucleotides: TGTGCCAGCAATTCCCCGGTGGACTATGGCTACACCTTC. Protein product: CASNSPVDYGYTF.

The chain combines TRBV5-1 with TRBJ1-1, with 8 bases matching TRBD1. The V and J ends lost 4 bases and 4 bases, in that order; junction bases with no gene match: 6. CDR3 length: 14 residues. Germline V gene data show CDR1 as SGHRS and CDR2 as YFSETQ. CDR3 protein: CASSHDRGGTEAFF. The CDR3, as DNA: TGCGCCAGCAGCCACGACAGGGGAGGCACTGAAGCTTTCTTT. The full variable domain, in which reference TRBV5-1 and TRBJ1-1 provide the parts outside the CDR3, is KAGVTQTPRYLIKTRGQQVTLSCSPISGHRSVSWYQQTPGQGLQFLFEYFSETQRNKGNFPGRFSGRQFSNSRSEMNVSTLELGDSALYLCASSHDRGGTEAFFGQGTRLTVV.

V gene TRBV4-2 combines with J gene TRBJ1-4; D is possibly TRBD1 (5 bases). The V gene's germline CDR1 is LGHNA and CDR2 YNFKEQ. Trimming pared 4 bases from V and 0 bases from J, leaving 15 bases between. This CDR3 comprises 17 residues. The CDR3 loop is CASSPRSRAATNEKLFF. The CDR3 DNA is TGTGCCAGCAGCCCAAGGTCCAGGGCCGCAACTAATGAAAAACTGTTTTTT.

This chain uses TRBV4-2 with TRBJ2-7; possibly TRBD2 for D (5 bases). Germline-derived CDR1 and CDR2 are LGHNA and YNFKEQ. The CDR3 loop spans 15 amino acids. V was clipped by 1 base and J by 2 bases, with 12 bases between them. CDR3 amino acids: CASSQVRTEAYEQYF. CDR3 DNA: TGTGCCAGCAGCCAAGTTCGGACTGAGGCCTACGAGCAGTACTTC.

The chain recombines TRBV4-1 with TRBJ2-1; D is possibly TRBD2 (6 bases). CDR1 is MGHRA and CDR2 is YSYEKL in the germline V gene. The CDR3 totals 14 residues. V lost 0 bases to trimming and J lost 10 bases, with 13 bases between them. The CDR3 protein is CASSQERSGDEQFF. The CDR3 nucleotides are TGCGCCAGCAGCCAAGAGAGGTCGGGGGACGAGCAGTTCTTC.

The J gene is TRBJ1-3, the V gene TRBV7-3; D may be TRBD1 (5 bases). The CDR3 is 16 amino acids. Per the germline V gene, CDR1 is SGHTA and CDR2 is FQGTGA. V was cut by 8 bases and J by 2 bases, with 19 bases left in between. The CDR3 DNA reads as TGTGCCAGCGTACCCCTGGGGGGGGTGACTGGAAACACCATATATTTT. It codes for CASVPLGGVTGNTIYF.

This clone showed up just a few times. The rearrangement links TRBV12-5 to TRBJ2-2, with D possibly being TRBD2 (6 bases). Germline CDR1 and CDR2: LGHNT and FRNRAP. V shed 0 bases and J shed 8 bases, with 7 bases lying between them. The CDR3 length is 13 residues. CDR3 nucleotide sequence: TGTGCTAGTGGTTTGGTTAGCGGAGGGGAGCTGTTTTTT. Encoded protein: CASGLVSGGELFF. Looking up the rest from reference TRBV12-5 and TRBJ2-2 gives the full variable domain: DARVTQTPRHKVTEMGQEVTMRCQPILGHNTVFWYRQTMMQGLELLAYFRNRAPLDDSGMPKDRFSAEMPDATLATLKIQPSEPRDSAVYFCASGLVSGGELFFGEGSRLTVL.

The rearrangement links TRBV5-6 to TRBJ2-7; maybe TRBD1 (5 bases). Looked up from germline, CDR1 is SGHDT and CDR2 is YYEEEE. This CDR3 comprises 14 residues. V gave up 2 bases and J gave up 5 bases, with 14 bases separating them. CDR3 residues: CASSLGVKGHEQYF. CDR3 in DNA: TGTGCCAGCAGCTTAGGGGTCAAGGGGCACGAGCAGTACTTC.

The V call is TRBV7-9, the J call TRBJ1-4; D gene unclear. V was clipped by 1 base and J by 5 bases, with 11 bases between them. The CDR3 is made up of 15 amino acids. Germline V lookup: CDR1 SEHNR, CDR2 FQNEAQ (reference sequence). CDR3 DNA: TGTGCCAGCAGCTTAGAGGCGGCAGAGAATGAAAAACTGTTTTTT. It yields the protein CASSLEAAENEKLFF. Complete variable domain (other parts from reference TRBV7-9 and TRBJ1-4): DTGVSQNPRHKITKRGQNVTFRCDPISEHNRLYWYRQTLGQGPEFLTYFQNEAQLEKSRLLSDRFSAERPKGSFSTLEIQRTEQGDSAMYLCASSLEAAENEKLFFGSGTQLSVL.

The V call is TRBV4-3, the J call TRBJ2-2, with 8 nucleotides matching TRBD2. From germline, CDR1 is LGHNA and CDR2 YSLEER. Unmatched junction bases numbered 7, after V lost 5 bases and J lost 5 bases. The CDR3 loop spans 15 amino acids. CDR3 in amino acids: CASSYIAGWTGELFF. CDR3 DNA: TGCGCCAGCAGCTACATAGCGGGATGGACCGGGGAGCTGTTTTTT.